The rows below give T cell receptor beta chains drawn from one sample of a study of T cell changes during pregnancy in multiple sclerosis. Data came from immunoSEQ multiplex PCR; TCRdb stores just in-frame clones and leaves some out. The sample has under 45,000 clones; roughly nine tenths are singletons. Sequences were derived from CD4+ T cells from peripheral blood mononuclear cells, sampled in the first trimester of pregnancy. All receptors come from a female donor with multiple sclerosis, enrolled in a pregnancy study. The CDR3 runs from the conserved cysteine through the conserved F or W. A D gene is named only where the DNA matches it firmly. Some rows mark clone size as missing; the rest say once, few, many or name a class of expanded clone.

cdr3_aa cdr3_nt j_call v_call d_call clone_size
CASSQVRTSAYNEQFF TGTGCCAGCAGCCAAGTAAGGACTAGCGCCTACAATGAGCAGTTCTTC TRBJ2-1 TRBV4-2 TRBD2 -
CASSRLLRGANNEQFF TGTGCCAGCAGCCGCCTACTACGGGGAGCGAACAATGAGCAGTTCTTC TRBJ2-1 TRBV11-2 - -
CASSQGSGGTDTQYF TGCGCCAGCAGCCAAGGAAGCGGAGGCACAGATACGCAGTATTTT TRBJ2-3 TRBV4-3 - -
CASSLVVTSGAYNEQFF TGCGCCAGCAGCTTGGTAGTGACTAGCGGTGCCTACAATGAGCAGTTCTTC TRBJ2-1 TRBV5-1 TRBD2 -
CASSIDRTSASYEQYF TGTGCCAGTAGTATAGATCGTACTAGCGCCTCCTACGAGCAGTACTTC TRBJ2-7 TRBV19 TRBD2 -
CASSYSAGGEETQYF TGTGCCAGCAGTTACTCGGCGGGAGGGGAAGAGACCCAGTACTTC TRBJ2-5 TRBV6-5 TRBD2 -
CASSGQGAINEQFF TGTGCCAGCAGTGGACAGGGGGCAATCAATGAGCAGTTCTTC TRBJ2-1 TRBV2 TRBD1 -
CASSITASGYYEQYF TGTGCCAGTAGTATCACCGCTAGCGGGTACTACGAGCAGTACTTC TRBJ2-7 TRBV19 TRBD2 -
CSANLNTEAFF TGCAGCGCAAACTTGAACACTGAAGCTTTCTTT TRBJ1-1 TRBV29-1 - few
CASTRNTEAFF TGTGCCAGCACTCGGAACACTGAAGCTTTCTTT TRBJ1-1 TRBV28 - -
CASRLAAYNEQFF TGTGCCAGCAGGTTAGCGGCCTACAATGAGCAGTTCTTC TRBJ2-1 TRBV6-6 - -
CASSVGTGADVRYGYTF TGTGCCAGCAGCGTAGGGACAGGGGCGGACGTAAGATATGGCTACACCTTC TRBJ1-2 TRBV9 TRBD1 -
CASSRGGTEAFF TGTGCCAGCAGCAGAGGAGGGACTGAAGCTTTCTTT TRBJ1-1 TRBV5-5 - once
CASSLRGTYEQYF TGTGCCAGCAGTCTCAGGGGAACCTACGAGCAGTACTTC TRBJ2-7 TRBV5-6 - -
CAISDAGYRNEQFF TGTGCCATCAGTGACGCGGGGTACCGGAATGAGCAGTTCTTC TRBJ2-1 TRBV10-3 - -
CASSIRGGAAGANVLTF TGTGCCAGCAGCATAAGGGGGGGGGCTGCTGGGGCCAACGTCCTGACTTTC TRBJ2-6 TRBV7-3 - -
CASSLIYNSYEQYF TGTGCCAGCAGCCTTATTTATAACTCCTACGAGCAGTACTTC TRBJ2-7 TRBV14 - once
CASSSGLATYNEQFF TGTGCCAGCAGCTCAGGACTAGCGACCTACAATGAGCAGTTCTTC TRBJ2-1 TRBV7-3 TRBD2 -
CASSRTANPSGNTIYF TGTGCCAGCAGCAGGACAGCTAACCCTTCTGGAAACACCATATATTTT TRBJ1-3 TRBV7-2 - once
CSVGTGGRSGANVLTF TGCAGCGTGGGGACAGGGGGCAGGTCTGGGGCCAACGTCCTGACTTTC TRBJ2-6 TRBV29-1 TRBD1 -
CASSLAGIRGNEQFF TGTGCCAGCAGCTTAGCGGGTATCAGGGGTAATGAGCAGTTCTTC TRBJ2-1 TRBV7-9 - -
CASTSDPGAPYNEQFF TGTGCCAGCACCTCAGACCCGGGAGCGCCGTACAATGAGCAGTTCTTC TRBJ2-1 TRBV2 - -
CASSPETAYEQYF TGTGCCAGCTCACCAGAAACAGCCTACGAGCAGTACTTC TRBJ2-7 TRBV18 - -
CASRSTRDRVREQYF TGTGCCAGCAGATCTACCCGGGACAGGGTCCGCGAGCAGTACTTC TRBJ2-7 TRBV27 TRBD1 -
CASTTGPSTDTQYF TGTGCCAGTACTACAGGGCCAAGCACAGATACGCAGTATTTT TRBJ2-3 TRBV19 - -
CASSYRTGGNTIYF TGTGCCAGCAGTTATCGGACAGGGGGAAACACCATATATTTT TRBJ1-3 TRBV6-5 TRBD1 -
CASSYGGASDTIYF TGTGCCAGCAGTTACGGGGGGGCTTCGGACACCATATATTTT TRBJ1-3 TRBV27 - -
CASSDRLAGVSYNEQFF TGTGCCAGTAGTGACCGACTAGCGGGAGTCTCCTACAATGAGCAGTTCTTC TRBJ2-1 TRBV19 TRBD2 -
CASSSGDTYSYEQYF TGTGCCAGCAGCTCAGGGGATACCTACTCCTACGAGCAGTACTTC TRBJ2-7 TRBV7-2 - -
CASSVSNWRGSTDTQYF TGTGCCAGCAGTGTATCGAATTGGAGAGGTAGCACAGATACGCAGTATTTT TRBJ2-3 TRBV28 - -
CASSTRRGGDYGYTF TGTGCCAGCAGCACCCGTCGGGGGGGGGACTATGGCTACACCTTC TRBJ1-2 TRBV7-2 - -
CAWSSRTGLATYNEQFF TGTGCCTGGAGTAGCCGAACGGGACTAGCGACTTACAATGAGCAGTTCTTC TRBJ2-1 TRBV30 TRBD2 few
CASSLGSVGGPNTQYF TGTGCCAGCAGCTTAGGGTCGGTCGGGGGGCCAAATACGCAGTATTTT TRBJ2-3 TRBV7-2 - -
CASSPISGANVLTF TGTGCCAGTAGTCCAATCTCTGGGGCCAACGTCCTGACTTTC TRBJ2-6 TRBV19 - -
CASSFRSGLADHEQYF TGTGCCAGCAGCTTTCGTTCGGGACTAGCCGACCACGAGCAGTACTTC TRBJ2-7 TRBV7-9 TRBD2 -
CASSLVGTGGEETQYF TGTGCCAGCAGCTTGGTAGGGACAGGGGGTGAGGAGACCCAGTACTTC TRBJ2-5 TRBV5-6 TRBD1 -
CASSPDYPGELFF TGTGCCAGCAGCCCCGACTACCCCGGGGAGCTGTTTTTT TRBJ2-2 TRBV7-3 - -
CASSLGGEKLFF TGTGCCAGCAGCTTAGGAGGTGAAAAACTGTTTTTT TRBJ1-4 TRBV11-3 - -
CASRNGVSNYGYTF TGCGCCAGCAGGAACGGGGTTTCTAACTATGGCTACACCTTC TRBJ1-2 TRBV5-1 - -
CASSQDPHGGYTF TGCGCCAGCAGCCAAGATCCCCACGGTGGCTACACCTTC TRBJ1-2 TRBV4-1 - -
CASSLSGNRDRETDTQYF TGTGCCAGCAGTTTAAGTGGGAACCGGGACAGGGAAACAGATACGCAGTATTTT TRBJ2-3 TRBV27 TRBD1 -
CASSPSPGNEQFF TGTGCCAGCAGCCCAAGTCCGGGGAATGAGCAGTTCTTC TRBJ2-1 TRBV7-2 - -
CASSYRQGAGQPQHF TGTGCCAGCAGTTACCGTCAGGGGGCGGGGCAGCCCCAGCATTTT TRBJ1-5 TRBV6-5 TRBD1 -
CASSLAQRDTEAFF TGTGCCAGCAGCCTGGCCCAGAGGGACACTGAAGCTTTCTTT TRBJ1-1 TRBV27 - -
CASSWGQGGTEAFF TGTGCCAGCAGTTGGGGACAGGGAGGGACTGAAGCTTTCTTT TRBJ1-1 TRBV6-5 TRBD1 -
CASSSTQGPGANVLTF TGTGCCAGCAGCTCTACCCAGGGCCCTGGGGCCAACGTCCTGACTTTC TRBJ2-6 TRBV7-6 - -
CASSQGTGRGASGTTDTQYF TGTGCCAGCAGCCAGGGGACGGGTAGAGGGGCTAGCGGGACTACAGATACGCAGTATTTT TRBJ2-3 TRBV4-2 TRBD2 once
CASSLEPGGGTQYF TGTGCCAGCAGCTTAGAGCCAGGGGGTGGGACCCAGTACTTC TRBJ2-5 TRBV11-2 TRBD1 -
CASSFSQGSGDEKLFF TGTGCCAGCAGCTTTTCACAGGGCTCCGGAGATGAAAAACTGTTTTTT TRBJ1-4 TRBV7-9 - few
CASSSYGVEQYF TGTGCCAGTAGTTCGTACGGGGTCGAGCAGTACTTC TRBJ2-7 TRBV19 - -